Detailed here is one TCR beta chain. Its antigen is as yet unknown. The PCR ran on 60 Vbeta and 13 Jbeta primers. How the authors handled the data: A follow-up analysis tallied about 80 million unique TCR beta chains, roughly 11 million shared. Some clones are missing from TCRdb's copy, which holds only in-frame ones; the method was immunoSEQ multiplex PCR. That table is the source of V, J and clone size, and D and trimming were worked out from the DNA. The sample lists tens of thousands of clones; 62% were seen once. The data originate from a study of cytomegalovirus exposure and HLA in healthy donors. Regarding donors, all were healthy bone marrow donors. V was cut by 2 bases and J by 6 bases, with 11 bases left in between. Germline lookup yields CDR1 SGHTA and CDR2 FQGTGA. The CDR3 runs 13 residues. Study findings and constraints: It was reported in a later analysis that an Asian-associated ancestry cluster showed fewer N-insertions than the approximately 670-donor mean. Immune exposure was documented only through CMV serostatus.

Sequencing input: PBMCs. The clonotype was recovered from a male donor in good health and CMV-seropositive. The chain uses TRBV7-3 and TRBJ2-7, with unresolved D. CDR3 sequence: CASSLHPASEQYF. The CDR3 DNA sequence: TGTGCCAGCAGCTTACATCCCGCGTCCGAGCAGTACTTC.